This TCR beta chain was recorded in a study of blood T cell repertoires in COVID-19. Across the study: The study drew acute and convalescent COVID-19 samples from the United States, Italy and Spain. The cDNA or gDNA used as material had been derived from T cells, B-cell-depleted T cells, or PBMCs.

The germline V gene has CDR1 KGHDR and CDR2 SFDVKD. CDR3 length equals 13 residues. J was trimmed by 7 bases and V by 4 bases; bases with no gene match: 3. In the source study's methods: Estimation of nucleated cell counts relied on the amplification of reference gene primers. Sequencing used immunoSEQ multiplex PCR; TCRdb keeps in-frame clones, though not all of them. The V and J calls and clone size were taken over from that table, and D and trimming were inferred from the DNA. The data contain a few hundred thousand clones, 85% of them seen just once; the ten biggest clones take up 3% to 4.5%. The material sequenced was peripheral blood. The sequence was collected from a woman between 18 and 30 years old with acute or convalescent COVID-19. The V gene is TRBV24-1, the J gene TRBJ2-4; 7 bases are a match to TRBD1. The CDR3 is CATSETGRNIQYF. CDR3 sequence (DNA): TGTGCCACCAGTGAGACAGGGCGGAACATTCAGTACTTC.